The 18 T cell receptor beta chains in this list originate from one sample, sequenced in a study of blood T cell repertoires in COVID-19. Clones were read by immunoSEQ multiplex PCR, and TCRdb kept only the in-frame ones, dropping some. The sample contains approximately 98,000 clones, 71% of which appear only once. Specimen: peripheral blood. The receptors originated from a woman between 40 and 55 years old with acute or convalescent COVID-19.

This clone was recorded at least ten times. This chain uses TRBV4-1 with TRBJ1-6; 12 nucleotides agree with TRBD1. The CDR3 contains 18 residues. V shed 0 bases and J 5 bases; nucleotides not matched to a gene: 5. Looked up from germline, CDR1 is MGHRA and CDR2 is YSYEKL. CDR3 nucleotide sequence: TGCGCCAGCAGCCAAGATCGGGGGACAGGGGGCCATAATTCACCCCTCCACTTT. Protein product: CASSQDRGTGGHNSPLHF.

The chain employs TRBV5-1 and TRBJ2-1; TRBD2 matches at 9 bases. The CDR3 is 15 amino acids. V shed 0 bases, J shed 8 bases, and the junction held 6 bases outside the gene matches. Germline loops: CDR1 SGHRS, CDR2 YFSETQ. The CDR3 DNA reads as TGCGCCAGCAGCTTGGGGAGCGGGGGGATCCATGAGCAGTTCTTC. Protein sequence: CASSLGSGGIHEQFF. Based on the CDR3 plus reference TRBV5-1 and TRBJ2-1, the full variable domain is KAGVTQTPRYLIKTRGQQVTLSCSPISGHRSVSWYQQTPGQGLQFLFEYFSETQRNKGNFPGRFSGRQFSNSRSEMNVSTLELGDSALYLCASSLGSGGIHEQFFGPGTRLTVL.

CDR3 bases: TGTGCCAGCTCACCACCGACTGGGAGGGACACCGGGGAGCTGTTTTTT. Its translation is CASSPPTGRDTGELFF. V and J are TRBV18 and TRBJ2-2, with TRBD2 matching over 7 bases. CDR1 and CDR2 (germline): KGHSH, LQKENI. This CDR3 contains 16 residues. The ends lost 0 bases at V and 3 bases at J; junction bases unmatched: 4.

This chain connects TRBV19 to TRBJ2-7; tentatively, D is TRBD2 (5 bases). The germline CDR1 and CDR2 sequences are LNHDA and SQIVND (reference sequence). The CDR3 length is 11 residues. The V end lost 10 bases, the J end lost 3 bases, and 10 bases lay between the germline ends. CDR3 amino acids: CATSRGYEQYF. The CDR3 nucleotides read TGTGCCACTTCCCGGGGCTACGAGCAGTACTTC.

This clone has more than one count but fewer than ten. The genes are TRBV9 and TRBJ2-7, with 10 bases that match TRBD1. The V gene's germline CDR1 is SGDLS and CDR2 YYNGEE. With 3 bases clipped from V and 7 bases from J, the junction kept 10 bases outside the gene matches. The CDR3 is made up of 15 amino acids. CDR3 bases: TGTGCCAGCAGCGCCGGGGACAGGGGCCCTTGGGAGCAGTACTTC. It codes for CASSAGDRGPWEQYF.

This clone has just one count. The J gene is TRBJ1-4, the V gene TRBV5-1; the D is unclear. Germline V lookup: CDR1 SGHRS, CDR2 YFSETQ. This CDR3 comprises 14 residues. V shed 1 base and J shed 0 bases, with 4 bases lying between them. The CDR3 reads CASSLTATNEKLFF. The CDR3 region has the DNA TGCGCCAGCAGCTTGACAGCAACTAATGAAAAACTGTTTTTT.

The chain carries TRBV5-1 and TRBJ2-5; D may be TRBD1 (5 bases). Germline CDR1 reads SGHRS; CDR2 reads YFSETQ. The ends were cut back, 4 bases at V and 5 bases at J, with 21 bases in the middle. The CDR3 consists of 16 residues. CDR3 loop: CASSLQPQGSRETQYF. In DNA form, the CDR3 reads TGCGCCAGCAGCCTCCAGCCTCAGGGCTCCCGGGAGACCCAGTACTTC.

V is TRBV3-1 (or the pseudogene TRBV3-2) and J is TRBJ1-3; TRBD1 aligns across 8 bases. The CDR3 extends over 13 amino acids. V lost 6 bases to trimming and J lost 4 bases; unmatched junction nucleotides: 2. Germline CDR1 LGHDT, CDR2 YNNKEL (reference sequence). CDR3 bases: TGTGCCAGCAGGACAGGGGCGGGAAACACCATATATTTT. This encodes CASRTGAGNTIYF.

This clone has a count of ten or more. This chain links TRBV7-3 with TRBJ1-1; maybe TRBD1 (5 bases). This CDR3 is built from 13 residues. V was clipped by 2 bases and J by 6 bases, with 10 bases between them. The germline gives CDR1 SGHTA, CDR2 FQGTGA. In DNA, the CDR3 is TGTGCCAGCAGCTTAGAGGAAGGGGCTGAAGCTTTCTTT. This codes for CASSLEEGAEAFF.

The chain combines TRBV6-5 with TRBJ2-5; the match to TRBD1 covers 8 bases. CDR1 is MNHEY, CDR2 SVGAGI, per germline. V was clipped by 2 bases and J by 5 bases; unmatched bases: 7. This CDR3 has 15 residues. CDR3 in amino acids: CASSYEGQAVETQYF. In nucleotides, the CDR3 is TGTGCCAGCAGTTACGAGGGACAGGCTGTGGAGACCCAGTACTTC.

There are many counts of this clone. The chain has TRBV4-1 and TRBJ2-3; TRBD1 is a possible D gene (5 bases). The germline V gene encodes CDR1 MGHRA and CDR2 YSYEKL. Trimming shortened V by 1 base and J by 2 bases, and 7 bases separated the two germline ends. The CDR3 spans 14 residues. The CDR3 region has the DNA TGCGCCAGCAGCCAAGGGGGCCTCACAGATACGCAGTATTTT. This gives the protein CASSQGGLTDTQYF.

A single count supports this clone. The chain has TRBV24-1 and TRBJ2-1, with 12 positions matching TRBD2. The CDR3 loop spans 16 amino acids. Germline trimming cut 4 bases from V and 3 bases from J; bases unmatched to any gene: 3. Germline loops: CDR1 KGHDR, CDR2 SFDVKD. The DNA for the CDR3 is TGTGCCACCAGTGACCGGACTAGCGGGGTCTACAATGAGCAGTTCTTC. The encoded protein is CATSDRTSGVYNEQFF.

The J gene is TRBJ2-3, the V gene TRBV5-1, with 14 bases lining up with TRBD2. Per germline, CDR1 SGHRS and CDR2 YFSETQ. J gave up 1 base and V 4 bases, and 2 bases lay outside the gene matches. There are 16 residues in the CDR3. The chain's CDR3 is CASSKGLAGGTDTQYF. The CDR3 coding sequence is TGCGCCAGCAGCAAGGGACTAGCGGGAGGCACAGATACGCAGTATTTT.

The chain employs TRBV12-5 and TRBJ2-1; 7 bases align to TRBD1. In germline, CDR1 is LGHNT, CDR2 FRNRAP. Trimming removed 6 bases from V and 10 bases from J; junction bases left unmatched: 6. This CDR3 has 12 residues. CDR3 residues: CASGPRDREQFF. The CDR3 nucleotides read TGTGCTAGTGGACCCCGGGACAGAGAGCAGTTCTTC.

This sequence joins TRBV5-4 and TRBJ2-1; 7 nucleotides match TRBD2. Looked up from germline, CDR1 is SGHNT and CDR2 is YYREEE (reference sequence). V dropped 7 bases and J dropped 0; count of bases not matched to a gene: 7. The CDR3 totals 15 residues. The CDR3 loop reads CASRSGVSSYNEQFF. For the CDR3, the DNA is TGTGCCAGCCGAAGCGGGGTCAGCTCCTACAATGAGCAGTTCTTC.

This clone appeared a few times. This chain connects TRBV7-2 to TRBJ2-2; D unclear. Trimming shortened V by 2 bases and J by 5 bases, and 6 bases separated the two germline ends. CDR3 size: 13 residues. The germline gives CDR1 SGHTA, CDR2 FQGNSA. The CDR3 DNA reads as TGTGCCAGCAGCTTAATCCCGACCGGGGAGCTGTTTTTT. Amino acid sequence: CASSLIPTGELFF.

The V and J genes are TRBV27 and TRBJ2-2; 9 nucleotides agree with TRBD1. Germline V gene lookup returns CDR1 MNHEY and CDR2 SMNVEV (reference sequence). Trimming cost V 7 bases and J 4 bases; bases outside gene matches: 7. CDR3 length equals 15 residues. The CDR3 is CASKGGQGRTGELFF. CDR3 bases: TGTGCCAGCAAAGGAGGACAGGGGCGCACCGGGGAGCTGTTTTTT.

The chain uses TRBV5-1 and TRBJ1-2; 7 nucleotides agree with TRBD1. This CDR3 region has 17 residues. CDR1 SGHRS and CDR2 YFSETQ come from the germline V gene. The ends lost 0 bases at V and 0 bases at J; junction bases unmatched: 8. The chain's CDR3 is CASSLVQGGASNYGYTF. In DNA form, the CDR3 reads TGCGCCAGCAGCTTGGTGCAGGGGGGCGCCTCTAACTATGGCTACACCTTC.